The T cell receptor (beta chain) described here comes from a study of shared clonotypes between healthy human individuals. The trim removed 8 bases at V and 0 bases at J, leaving 5 bases unmatched. Per germline, CDR1 KGHSH and CDR2 LQKENI. The CDR3 is made up of 14 amino acids. The table came from immunoSEQ multiplex PCR; TCRdb's copy has only in-frame clones and leaves some out. The sample includes some 2,400,000 clones, 95% seen only once; the top ten take over 0.1%. This clonotype was obtained from a man aged 18 to 29 in good health. V gene TRBV18 combines with J gene TRBJ2-3; 7 bases align to TRBD1. The source material was naive CD4+ T cells sorted from blood. The subset: CD45RA+ positively selected. The CDR3 spells CASARDRSTDTQYF. For the CDR3, the DNA is TGTGCCAGCGCACGGGACAGAAGCACAGATACGCAGTATTTT.